Below are 30 T cell receptor beta chains sequenced from a single sample in a study of T cell responses to AZD1222 COVID-19 vaccine. Produced via immunoSEQ multiplex PCR; TCRdb's table is partial and in-frame only. The table lists under 130,000 clones, roughly 87% of them singletons, with around 5% in the top ten. Source: peripheral blood, taken on day 0 of AZD1222 vaccination. The receptors originated from an adult in good health.

This clone was picked up a small number of times. Since the CDR3 does not end with the conserved phenylalanine or tryptophan, this likely comes from a read error. No DNA is shown, since the ends of the CDR3 on it are uncertain; the CDR3 is the one TCRdb lists. V usage is TRBV7-9 and J usage is TRBJ2-7; the table's D call, TRBD1, has no DNA check behind it. Germline CDR1 is SEHNR and CDR2 is FQNEAQ (reference sequence). The CDR3 comprises 13 residues, both ends counted. The CDR3 reads CASSLGTGTGFGI.

The J gene is TRBJ1-2, the V gene TRBV27; the D gene is possibly TRBD1 (5 bases). CDR3 length: 13 residues. The germline V gene encodes CDR1 MNHEY and CDR2 SMNVEV (reference sequence). The germline V and J ends were trimmed by 6 bases and 4 bases, with 12 bases remaining between them. The DNA of the CDR3 is TGTGCCAGCAGGGCAACAGGAGCCTATGGCTACACCTTC. Translation: CASRATGAYGYTF.

J is TRBJ2-1 and V is TRBV11-2, with 9 nucleotides matching TRBD2. The V gene's germline CDR1 is SGHAT and CDR2 FQNNGV. V lost 1 base and J lost 2; bases outside the gene matches: 3. The CDR3 length is 16 residues. The CDR3: CASSLGVAGAYNEQFF. CDR3 in DNA: TGTGCCAGCAGCTTAGGGGTAGCGGGAGCCTACAATGAGCAGTTCTTC.

The V and J genes are TRBV29-1 and TRBJ1-1, with no clear D. The germline V and J ends were trimmed by 5 bases and 0 bases, with 10 bases remaining between them. This CDR3 comprises 13 residues. Per germline, CDR1 SQVTM and CDR2 ANQGSEA. This CDR3 is CSVRTSMNTEAFF. The CDR3 nucleotides are TGCAGCGTTCGGACCAGCATGAACACTGAAGCTTTCTTT.

This clone has only a few counts. The V gene is TRBV3-1 (or the pseudogene TRBV3-2), the J gene TRBJ2-7; D gene uncertain. Trimming left V 4 bases short and J 2 bases short, with 12 bases between. The CDR3 is made up of 14 amino acids. Germline V gene sequence: CDR1 LGHDT, CDR2 YNNKEL (reference sequence). The CDR3 here is CASSRSGSTYEQYF. The CDR3, as DNA: TGTGCCAGCAGCCGCTCCGGCAGTACCTACGAGCAGTACTTC.

This chain connects TRBV19 to TRBJ1-5, with D perhaps TRBD1 (5 bases). There are 16 residues in the CDR3. Germline assignment: CDR1 LNHDA and CDR2 SQIVND (reference sequence). V shed 3 bases and J shed 0 bases, with 12 bases lying between them. DNA of the CDR3: TGTGCCAGTAGTATTGATGGGGGGTATAGCAATCAGCCCCAGCATTTT. This encodes CASSIDGGYSNQPQHF.

The rearrangement joins TRBV7-8 to TRBJ1-2; D is perhaps TRBD1 (5 bases). This CDR3 region has 13 residues. The ends were cut back, 0 bases at V and 8 bases at J, with 10 bases in the middle. Germline V gives CDR1 SGHVS, CDR2 FQNEAQ. This CDR3 reads CASSLAGTRGYTF. CDR3 bases: TGTGCCAGCAGCTTAGCGGGGACGAGGGGCTACACCTTC.

CDR3 residues: CASSWTGANNEQFF. CDR3 bases: TGTGCCAGCTCCTGGACAGGGGCGAACAATGAGCAGTTCTTC. This chain links TRBV5-8 with TRBJ2-1; 9 positions agree with TRBD1. The CDR3 consists of 14 residues. CDR1 is SGHTS, CDR2 YDEGEE, per germline. The V segment lost 7 bases and the J segment 5 bases; nucleotides outside the gene matches: 7.

This clone was counted between two and nine times. This sequence joins TRBV30 and TRBJ1-5, with 7 bases that match TRBD1. CDR3 length: 14 amino acids. J gave up 2 bases and V 2 bases, and 3 bases lay outside the gene matches. Per germline, CDR1 GTSNPN and CDR2 SVGIG (reference sequence). The CDR3 DNA reads TGTGCCTGGAGTTCAGGGACAGGCAATCAGCCCCAGCATTTT. Residues: CAWSSGTGNQPQHF.

This sequence joins TRBV20-1 and TRBJ2-1; D possibly corresponds to TRBD1 (5 bases). V gave up 0 bases and J gave up 15 bases, with 12 bases separating them. This CDR3 has 11 residues. The germline CDR1 and CDR2 sequences are DFQATT and SNEGSKA (reference sequence). DNA for the CDR3: TGCAGTGCTAGAGAAGGGTCACAGGTGTTCTTC. Translating it yields CSAREGSQVFF.

The CDR3 sequence is CASSVTIAYGYTF. CDR3 bases: TGTGCCAGCAGTGTCACAATCGCCTATGGCTACACCTTC. The rearrangement joins TRBV12-3 or TRBV12-4 to TRBJ1-2; no clear D gene. Deletions cut 5 bases from V and 4 bases from J, with 11 bases between. The length of the CDR3 is 13 residues.

The V gene is TRBV7-8, the J gene TRBJ1-2; D may be TRBD1 (6 bases). This CDR3 spans 15 amino acids. The germline V and J ends were trimmed by 4 bases and 8 bases, with 20 bases remaining between them. Per the germline V gene, CDR1 is SGHVS and CDR2 is FQNEAQ. The CDR3 region has the DNA TGTGCCAGCAGCTCACAGGGCCGCACCTGGACCGGCTACACCTTC. Translating it yields CASSSQGRTWTGYTF.

This clone showed up just a few times. The rearrangement joins TRBV13 to TRBJ2-7; D remains unclear. The CDR3 has 13 amino acids. V lost 5 bases to trimming and J lost 2 bases, with 10 bases between them. Germline V gene lookup returns CDR1 PRHDT and CDR2 FYEKMQ (reference sequence). The CDR3: CASSLGLTYEQYF. The DNA for the CDR3 is TGTGCCAGCAGCCTCGGGTTGACCTACGAGCAGTACTTC.

The CDR3: CASSPTRQRSAEAFF. The CDR3 coding sequence is TGTGCCAGCAGCCCTACCCGACAGCGTAGCGCTGAAGCTTTCTTT. The rearrangement joins TRBV7-8 to TRBJ1-1; D is perhaps TRBD1 (5 bases). Germline CDR1 reads SGHVS; CDR2 reads FQNEAQ. Trimming removed 5 bases at V and 6 bases at J, with 19 bases between. CDR3 length: 15 residues.

The chain is built from TRBV12-5 and TRBJ2-2; TRBD1 might be the D (5 bases). Trimming shortened V by 6 bases and J by 6 bases, and 14 bases separated the two germline ends. Germline V lookup: CDR1 LGHNT, CDR2 FRNRAP. This CDR3 has 14 residues. CDR3 protein: CASGPPAGSGELFF. The CDR3, as DNA: TGTGCTAGTGGCCCTCCCGCAGGGTCCGGGGAGCTGTTTTTT.

This clone has a handful of counts. V usage is TRBV4-3 and J usage is TRBJ1-1; no definite D call. CDR3 length: 14 amino acids. V was clipped by 4 bases and J by 0 bases, with 9 bases between them. Germline CDR1 LGHNA, CDR2 YSLEER. Written as DNA, the CDR3 is TGCGCCAGCAGCCTACTGGGTATGAACACTGAAGCTTTCTTT. Its protein is CASSLLGMNTEAFF.

The sample holds a few counts of this clone. The chain employs TRBV7-8 and TRBJ2-3; D call uncertain. The germline V gene has CDR1 SGHVS and CDR2 FQNEAQ. The V end lost 4 bases, the J end lost 0 bases, and 17 bases lay between the germline ends. This CDR3 contains 17 residues. Here the CDR3 DNA reads TGTGCCAGCAGCTCACCGTTGAGGCTGTCTAGCACAGATACGCAGTATTTT. It codes for CASSSPLRLSSTDTQYF.

As for this clone: The missing conserved phenylalanine or tryptophan at the end of this CDR3 makes a read error likely. The limits of the CDR3 on the DNA are not certain, so only TCRdb's listed CDR3 is given. The rearrangement uses TRBV20-1 and TRBJ1-2. Germline CDR1 and CDR2: DFQATT and SNEGSKA (reference sequence). The CDR3 adds up to 11 amino acids, both ends counted. CDR3: CSARDKGLPVL.

This sequence joins TRBV7-2 and TRBJ2-3, with 7 bases fitting TRBD2. Trimming at V came to 5 bases and at J to 1 base, leaving 9 bases not matched to a gene. This CDR3 contains 16 residues. From germline, CDR1 is SGHTA and CDR2 FQGNSA. The CDR3 region is CASSLQAGLRTDTQYF. CDR3 DNA: TGTGCCAGCAGCCTTCAAGCGGGGCTACGCACAGATACGCAGTATTTT.

The gene calls are TRBV5-4 and TRBJ2-1; D ambiguous. Germline CDR1 and CDR2: SGHNT and YYREEE (reference sequence). Trimming took 1 base from V and 5 from J, leaving 4 bases between them. The CDR3 extends over 12 amino acids. CDR3 in amino acids: CASSLMNNEQFF. The CDR3 DNA sequence: TGTGCCAGCAGCTTGATGAACAATGAGCAGTTCTTC.

This rearrangement joins TRBV18 to TRBJ1-6; perhaps TRBD1 as D (5 bases). V lost 0 bases, J lost 9 bases, and 12 bases lay in between. This CDR3 comprises 15 residues. Germline V CDR1 and CDR2: KGHSH, LQKENI. CDR3 DNA sequence: TGTGCCAGCTCACCACCGAATTTGGGGACTTCACCCCTCCACTTT. Protein sequence: CASSPPNLGTSPLHF. Combining the CDR3 with reference TRBV18 and TRBJ1-6 gives the whole variable domain NAGVMQNPRHLVRRRGQEARLRCSPMKGHSHVYWYRQLPEEGLKFMVYLQKENIIDESGMPKERFSAEFPKEGPSILRIQQVVRGDSAAYFCASSPPNLGTSPLHFGNGTRLTVT.

V and J are TRBV10-3 and TRBJ1-2; 10 positions match TRBD1. V trimming: 6 bases; J trimming: 8 bases; junction bases outside the gene matches: 9. CDR3 length equals 14 residues. Per germline, CDR1 ENHRY and CDR2 SYGVKD. The CDR3: CAIRLPGQGNGYTF. The DNA of the CDR3 is TGTGCCATCAGACTTCCGGGACAGGGGAACGGCTACACCTTC.

V is TRBV10-3 and J is TRBJ2-7; TRBD1 is a possible D gene (5 bases). The germline V gene encodes CDR1 ENHRY and CDR2 SYGVKD. Trimming removed 9 bases from V and 3 bases from J, with 15 bases in between. The CDR3 is made up of 13 amino acids. Here the CDR3 reads CAIRTMDRYEQYF. The CDR3 region has the DNA TGTGCCATTCGGACAATGGACCGCTACGAGCAGTACTTC.

The table lists this clone with a count of one. The V gene is TRBV20-1, the J gene TRBJ1-2, with a possible D match to TRBD1 (5 bases). Germline lookup yields CDR1 DFQATT and CDR2 SNEGSKA (reference sequence). The CDR3 is 13 residues long. V lost 3 bases and J 7 bases, leaving 15 bases between the germline ends. CDR3 sequence: CSASSAGRPGYTF. Here the CDR3 DNA reads TGCAGTGCTAGTTCGGCAGGGCGGCCTGGCTACACCTTC.

The J gene is TRBJ1-1, the V gene TRBV20-1; the D is unclear. Trimming cost V 3 bases and J 8 bases, with 16 bases left between them. The germline CDR1 and CDR2 sequences are DFQATT and SNEGSKA (reference sequence). The CDR3 has 13 residues. As DNA, the CDR3 is TGCAGTGCTAGTCCGGGAAACGCCCAGGAAGCTTTCTTT. Translated: CSASPGNAQEAFF.

The V gene is TRBV9, the J gene TRBJ2-3; TRBD2 aligns across 8 bases. This CDR3 comprises 17 residues. Germline V lookup: CDR1 SGDLS, CDR2 YYNGEE. V dropped 2 bases and J dropped 4; count of bases not matched to a gene: 12. Written as DNA, the CDR3 is TGTGCCAGCAGCGTCCGCGGGGGGTCTGCCTTGGCAGATACGCAGTATTTT. Translation gives CASSVRGGSALADTQYF.

The chain joins TRBV11-1 to TRBJ2-1, with no clear D. With 5 bases removed from V and 0 bases from J, the gap between germline ends came to 14 bases. The CDR3 has 16 residues. CDR1 SGHAT and CDR2 FQDESV come from the germline V gene (reference sequence). CDR3 amino acids: CASSAQTASSYNEQFF. In DNA, the CDR3 is TGTGCCAGCAGCGCTCAGACCGCAAGCTCCTACAATGAGCAGTTCTTC.

The V and J genes are TRBV19 and TRBJ1-1; TRBD1 might be the D (6 bases). Germline V gene sequence: CDR1 LNHDA, CDR2 SQIVND (reference sequence). V gave up 7 bases and J gave up 2 bases, with 20 bases separating them. The CDR3 runs 16 residues. The CDR3 sequence is CASTPRDTRPNTEAFF. Written as DNA, the CDR3 is TGTGCCAGTACCCCCCGGGACACCAGACCCAACACTGAAGCTTTCTTT.

This chain connects TRBV19 to TRBJ2-2; TRBD2 matches 7 bases. This CDR3 is built from 16 residues. Trimming took 3 bases from V and 2 from J; bases not matched to a gene: 6. The germline CDR1 and CDR2 sequences are LNHDA and SQIVND (reference sequence). CDR3: CASSIISGDNTGELFF. CDR3 sequence (DNA): TGTGCCAGTAGTATCATCAGCGGGGACAACACCGGGGAGCTGTTTTTT.

The V call is TRBV4-1, the J call TRBJ1-2; weak D call: TRBD1 (6 bases). Germline assignment: CDR1 MGHRA and CDR2 YSYEKL. Deletions cut 2 bases from V and 5 bases from J, with 12 bases between. The CDR3 length is 14 residues. The CDR3 DNA follows: TGCGCCAGCAGCCAAACAGGGTCCGCATATGGCTACACCTTC. It translates to CASSQTGSAYGYTF.